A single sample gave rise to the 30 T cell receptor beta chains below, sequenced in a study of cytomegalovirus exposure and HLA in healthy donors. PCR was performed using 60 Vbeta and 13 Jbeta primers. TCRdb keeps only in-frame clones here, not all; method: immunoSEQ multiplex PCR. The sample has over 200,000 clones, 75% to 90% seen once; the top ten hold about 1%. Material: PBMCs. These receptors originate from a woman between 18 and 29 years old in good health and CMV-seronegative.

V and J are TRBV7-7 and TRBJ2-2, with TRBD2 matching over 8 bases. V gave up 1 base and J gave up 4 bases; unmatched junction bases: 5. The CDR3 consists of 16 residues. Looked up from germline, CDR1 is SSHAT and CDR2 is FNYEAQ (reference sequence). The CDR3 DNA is TGTGCCAGCAGCTTAGAGGCCGGGGGGGCCACCGGGGAGCTGTTTTTT. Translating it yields CASSLEAGGATGELFF. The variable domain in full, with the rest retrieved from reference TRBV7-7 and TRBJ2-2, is GAGVSQSPRYKVTKRGQDVTLRCDPISSHATLYWYQQALGQGPEFLTYFNYEAQPDKSGLPSDRFSAERPEGSISTLTIQRTEQRDSAMYRCASSLEAGGATGELFFGEGSRLTVL.

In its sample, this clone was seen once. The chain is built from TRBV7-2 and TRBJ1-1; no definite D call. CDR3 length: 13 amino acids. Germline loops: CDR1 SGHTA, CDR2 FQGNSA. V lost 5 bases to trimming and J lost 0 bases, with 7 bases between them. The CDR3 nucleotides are TGTGCCAGCAGCAGGACTGTGAACACTGAAGCTTTCTTT. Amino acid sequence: CASSRTVNTEAFF.

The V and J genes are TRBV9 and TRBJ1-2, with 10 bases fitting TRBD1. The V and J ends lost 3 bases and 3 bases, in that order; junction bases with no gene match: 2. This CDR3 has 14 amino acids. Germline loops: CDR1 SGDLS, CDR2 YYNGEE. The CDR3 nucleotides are TGTGCCAGCAGCGCCGGGACAGGGGACTATGGCTACACCTTC. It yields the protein CASSAGTGDYGYTF.

For the CDR3, the DNA is TGTGCCACCGACAGGGTTCCAACCGGGGAGCTGTTTTTT. Translating it yields CATDRVPTGELFF. The chain uses TRBV7-9 and TRBJ2-2; 7 bases agree with TRBD1. Germline CDR1 is SEHNR and CDR2 is FQNEAQ (reference sequence). The CDR3 is 13 residues long. V gave up 10 bases and J gave up 5 bases; unmatched junction bases: 7.

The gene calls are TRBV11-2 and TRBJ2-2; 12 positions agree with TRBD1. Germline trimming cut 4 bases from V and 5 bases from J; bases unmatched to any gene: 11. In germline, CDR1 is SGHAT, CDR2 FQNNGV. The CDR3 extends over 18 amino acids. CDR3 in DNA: TGTGCCAGCAGCTCGGGGGACAGGGGGCGCACTCGGACCGGGGAGCTGTTTTTT. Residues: CASSSGDRGRTRTGELFF.

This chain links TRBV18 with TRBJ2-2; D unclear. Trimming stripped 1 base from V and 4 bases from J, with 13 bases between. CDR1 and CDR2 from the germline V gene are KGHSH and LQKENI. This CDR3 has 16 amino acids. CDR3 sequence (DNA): TGTGCCAGCTCACCACAACAGATCGAAAGCACCGGGGAGCTGTTTTTT. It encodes CASSPQQIESTGELFF. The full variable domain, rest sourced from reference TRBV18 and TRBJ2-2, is NAGVMQNPRHLVRRRGQEARLRCSPMKGHSHVYWYRQLPEEGLKFMVYLQKENIIDESGMPKERFSAEFPKEGPSILRIQQVVRGDSAAYFCASSPQQIESTGELFFGEGSRLTVL.

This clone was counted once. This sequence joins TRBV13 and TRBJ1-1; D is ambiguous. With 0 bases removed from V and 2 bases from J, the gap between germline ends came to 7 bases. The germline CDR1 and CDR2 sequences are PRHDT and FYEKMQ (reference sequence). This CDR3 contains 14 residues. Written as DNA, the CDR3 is TGTGCCAGCAGCTTAGGACCGGGAAACACTGAAGCTTTCTTT. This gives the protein CASSLGPGNTEAFF.

The CDR3 here is CASRRSYNEQFF. In nucleotides, the CDR3 is TGTGCCAGCAGGAGGTCCTACAATGAGCAGTTCTTC. This rearrangement joins TRBV6-4 to TRBJ2-1, with D hard to call. The CDR3 loop spans 12 amino acids. Trimming left V 6 bases short and J 1 base short, with 4 bases between. Germline CDR1 reads MRHNA; CDR2 reads SNTAGT.

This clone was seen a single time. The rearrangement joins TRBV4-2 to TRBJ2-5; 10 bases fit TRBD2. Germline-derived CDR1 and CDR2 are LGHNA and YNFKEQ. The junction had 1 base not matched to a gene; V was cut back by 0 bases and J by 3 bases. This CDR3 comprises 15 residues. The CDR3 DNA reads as TGTGCCAGCAGCCAAGAAACTAGCGGGAAAGAGACCCAGTACTTC. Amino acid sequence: CASSQETSGKETQYF.

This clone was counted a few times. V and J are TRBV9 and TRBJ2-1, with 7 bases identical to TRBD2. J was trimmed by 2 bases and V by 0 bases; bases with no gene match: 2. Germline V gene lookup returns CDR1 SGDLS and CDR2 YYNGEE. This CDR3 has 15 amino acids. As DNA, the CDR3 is TGTGCCAGCAGCGTAGGCGGGAGTACCTACAATGAGCAGTTCTTC. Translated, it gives CASSVGGSTYNEQFF.

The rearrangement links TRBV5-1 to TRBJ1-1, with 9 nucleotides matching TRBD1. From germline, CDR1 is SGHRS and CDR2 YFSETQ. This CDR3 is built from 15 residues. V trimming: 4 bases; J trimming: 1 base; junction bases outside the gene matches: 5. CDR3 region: CASSGLTGGNTEAFF. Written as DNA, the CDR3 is TGCGCCAGCAGCGGACTGACAGGGGGGAACACTGAAGCTTTCTTT.

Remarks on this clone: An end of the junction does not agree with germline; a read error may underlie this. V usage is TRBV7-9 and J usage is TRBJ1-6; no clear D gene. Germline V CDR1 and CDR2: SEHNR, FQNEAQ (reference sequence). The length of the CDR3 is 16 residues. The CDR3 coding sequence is TGTTCCAGCAGCCCGGAACGGAGCTCCTATAATTCACCCCTCCACTTT. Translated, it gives CSSSPERSSYNSPLHF.

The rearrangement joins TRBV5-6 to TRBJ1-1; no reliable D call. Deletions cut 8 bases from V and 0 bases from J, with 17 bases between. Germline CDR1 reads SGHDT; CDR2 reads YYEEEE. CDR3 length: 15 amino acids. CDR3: CASFPIGFMNTEAFF. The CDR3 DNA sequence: TGTGCCAGTTTCCCCATCGGGTTCATGAACACTGAAGCTTTCTTT.

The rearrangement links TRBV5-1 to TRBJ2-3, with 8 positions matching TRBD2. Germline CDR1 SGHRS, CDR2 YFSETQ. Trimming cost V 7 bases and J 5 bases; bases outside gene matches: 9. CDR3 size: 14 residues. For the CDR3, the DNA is TGCGCCAGCGGGGCGGCGGGGGGCCTAGATACGCAGTATTTT. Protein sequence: CASGAAGGLDTQYF.

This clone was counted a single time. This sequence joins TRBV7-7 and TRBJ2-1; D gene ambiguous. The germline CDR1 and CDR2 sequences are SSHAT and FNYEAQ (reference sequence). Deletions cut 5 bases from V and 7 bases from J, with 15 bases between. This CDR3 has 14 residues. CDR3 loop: CASSPQTGGNEQFF. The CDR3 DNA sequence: TGTGCCAGCAGCCCCCAAACCGGCGGTAATGAGCAGTTCTTC. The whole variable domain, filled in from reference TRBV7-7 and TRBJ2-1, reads GAGVSQSPRYKVTKRGQDVTLRCDPISSHATLYWYQQALGQGPEFLTYFNYEAQPDKSGLPSDRFSAERPEGSISTLTIQRTEQRDSAMYRCASSPQTGGNEQFFGPGTRLTVL.

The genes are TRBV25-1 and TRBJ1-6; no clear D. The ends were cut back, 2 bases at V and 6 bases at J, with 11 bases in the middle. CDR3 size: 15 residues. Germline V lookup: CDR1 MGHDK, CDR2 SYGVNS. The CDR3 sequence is CASSEQVLGNSPLHF. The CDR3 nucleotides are TGTGCCAGCAGTGAACAGGTCCTTGGTAATTCACCCCTCCACTTT.

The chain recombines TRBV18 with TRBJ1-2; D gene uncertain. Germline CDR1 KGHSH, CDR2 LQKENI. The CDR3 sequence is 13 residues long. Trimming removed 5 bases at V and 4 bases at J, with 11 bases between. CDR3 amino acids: CASSRDEFYGYTF. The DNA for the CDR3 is TGTGCCAGCTCAAGAGATGAGTTCTATGGCTACACCTTC.

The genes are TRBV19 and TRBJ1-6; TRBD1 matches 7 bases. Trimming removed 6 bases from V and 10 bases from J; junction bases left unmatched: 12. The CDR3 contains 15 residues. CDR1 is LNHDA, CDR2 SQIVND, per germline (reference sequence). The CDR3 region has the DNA TGTGCCAGTAGAAACGGGGGACAGCCTAACTCACCCCTCCACTTT. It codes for CASRNGGQPNSPLHF.

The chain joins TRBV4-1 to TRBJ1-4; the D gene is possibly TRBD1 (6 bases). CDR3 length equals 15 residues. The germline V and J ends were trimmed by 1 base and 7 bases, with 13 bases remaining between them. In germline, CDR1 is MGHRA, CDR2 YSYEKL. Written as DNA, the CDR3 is TGCGCCAGCAGCCAAGTAGGGGGGGGACGTGAAAAACTGTTTTTT. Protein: CASSQVGGGREKLFF.

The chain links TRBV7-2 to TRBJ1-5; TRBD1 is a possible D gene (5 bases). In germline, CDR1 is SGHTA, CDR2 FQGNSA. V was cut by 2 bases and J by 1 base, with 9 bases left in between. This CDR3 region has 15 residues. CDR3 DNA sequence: TGTGCCAGCAGCTTACAGGGTATGAGCAATCAGCCCCAGCATTTT. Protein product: CASSLQGMSNQPQHF.

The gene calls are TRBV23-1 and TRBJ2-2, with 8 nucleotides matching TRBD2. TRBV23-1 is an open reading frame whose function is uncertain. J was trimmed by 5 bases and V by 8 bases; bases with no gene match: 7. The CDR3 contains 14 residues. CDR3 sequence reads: CASLRGTRTGELFF. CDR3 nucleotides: TGCGCCAGCCTAAGGGGGACTAGGACCGGGGAGCTGTTTTTT.

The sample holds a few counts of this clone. The CDR3 protein is CASSARQGSRNKTQYF. CDR3 DNA sequence: TGTGCCAGCAGTGCCCGACAGGGGTCACGAAATAAGACCCAGTACTTC. The rearrangement joins TRBV2 to TRBJ2-5, with 8 bases fitting TRBD1. J lost 6 bases, V lost 4 bases, and 13 bases had no gene match. The CDR3 extends over 16 amino acids. CDR1 is SNHLY and CDR2 is FYNNEI in the germline V gene.

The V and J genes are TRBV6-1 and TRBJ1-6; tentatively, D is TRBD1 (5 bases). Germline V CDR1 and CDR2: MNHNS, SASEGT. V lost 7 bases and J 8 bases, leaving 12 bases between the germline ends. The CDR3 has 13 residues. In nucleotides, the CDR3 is TGTGCCAGCAAGCCCAGGGCGGATTCACCCCTCCACTTT. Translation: CASKPRADSPLHF.

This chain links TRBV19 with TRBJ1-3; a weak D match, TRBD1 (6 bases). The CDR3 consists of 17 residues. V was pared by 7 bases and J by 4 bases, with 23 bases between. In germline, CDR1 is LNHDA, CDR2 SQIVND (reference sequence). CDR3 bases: TGTGCCAGTACCGGTCGGAACAGGGTCGTAACGGGAAACACCATATATTTT. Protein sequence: CASTGRNRVVTGNTIYF. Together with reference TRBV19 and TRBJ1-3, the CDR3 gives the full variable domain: DGGITQSPKYLFRKEGQNVTLSCEQNLNHDAMYWYRQDPGQGLRLIYYSQIVNDFQKGDIAEGYSVSREKKESFPLTVTSAQKNPTAFYLCASTGRNRVVTGNTIYFGEGSWLTVV.

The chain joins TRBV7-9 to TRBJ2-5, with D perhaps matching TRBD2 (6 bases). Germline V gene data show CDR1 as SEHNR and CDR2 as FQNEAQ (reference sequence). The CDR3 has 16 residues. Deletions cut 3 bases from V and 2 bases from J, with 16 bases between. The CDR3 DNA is TGTGCCAGCAGCTTCGGTTGGGGGACTGAACAAGAGACCCAGTACTTC. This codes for CASSFGWGTEQETQYF.

CDR3 loop: CASQLVYSTYEQYF. The CDR3 DNA follows: TGTGCCAGCCAGTTGGTTTACAGCACCTACGAGCAGTACTTC. J is TRBJ2-5 and V is TRBV2; D gene unclear. The J call may be incorrect, as the DNA end agrees better with TRBJ2-7. CDR1 and CDR2 (germline): SNHLY, FYNNEI. The CDR3 consists of 14 residues.

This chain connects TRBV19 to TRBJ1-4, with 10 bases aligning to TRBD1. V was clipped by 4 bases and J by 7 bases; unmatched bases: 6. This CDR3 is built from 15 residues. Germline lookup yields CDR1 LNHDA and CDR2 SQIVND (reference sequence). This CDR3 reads CASSTPGQGTEKLFF. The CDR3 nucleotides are TGTGCCAGTAGTACCCCGGGACAGGGGACTGAAAAACTGTTTTTT.

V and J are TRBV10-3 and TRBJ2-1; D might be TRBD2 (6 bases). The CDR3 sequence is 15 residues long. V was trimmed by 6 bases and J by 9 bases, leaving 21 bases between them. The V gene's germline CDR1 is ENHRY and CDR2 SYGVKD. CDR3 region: CAISPPVTRTSEQFF. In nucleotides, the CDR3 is TGTGCCATCAGCCCCCCGGTGACTAGAACAAGTGAGCAGTTCTTC.

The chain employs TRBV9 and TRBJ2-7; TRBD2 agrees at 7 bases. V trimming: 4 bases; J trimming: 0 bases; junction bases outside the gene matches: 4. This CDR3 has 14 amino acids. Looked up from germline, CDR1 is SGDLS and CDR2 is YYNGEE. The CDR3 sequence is CASSSSGSSYEQYF. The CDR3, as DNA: TGTGCCAGCAGCTCTAGCGGTAGCTCCTACGAGCAGTACTTC.

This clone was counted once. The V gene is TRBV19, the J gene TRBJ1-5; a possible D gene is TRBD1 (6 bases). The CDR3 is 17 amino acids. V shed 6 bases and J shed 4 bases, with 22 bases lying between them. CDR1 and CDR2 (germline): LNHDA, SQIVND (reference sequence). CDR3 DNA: TGTGCCAGTAGCGCCAACATCGTGGGGGCATCGAATCAGCCCCAGCATTTT. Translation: CASSANIVGASNQPQHF.